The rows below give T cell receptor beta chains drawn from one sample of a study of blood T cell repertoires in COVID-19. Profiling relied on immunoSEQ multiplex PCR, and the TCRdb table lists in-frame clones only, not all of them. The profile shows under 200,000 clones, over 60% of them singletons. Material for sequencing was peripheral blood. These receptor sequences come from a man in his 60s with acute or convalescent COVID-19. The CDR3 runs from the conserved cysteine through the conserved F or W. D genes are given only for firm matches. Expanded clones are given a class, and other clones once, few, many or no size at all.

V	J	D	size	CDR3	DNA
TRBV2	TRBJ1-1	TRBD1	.	CASSGSRTGGVEAFF	TGTGCCAGCAGTGGTTCTCGGACAGGGGGTGTTGAAGCTTTCTTT
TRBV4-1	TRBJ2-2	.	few	CASSRGQNTGELFF	TGCGCCAGCAGCCGCGGACAGAACACCGGGGAGCTGTTTTTT
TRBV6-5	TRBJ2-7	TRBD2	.	CASSKSGGPSYEQYF	TGTGCCAGCAGCAAAAGCGGGGGGCCCTCCTACGAGCAGTACTTC
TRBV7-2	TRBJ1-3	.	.	CASSLAGRGSGNTIYF	TGTGCCAGCAGCTTAGCTGGCAGGGGATCTGGAAACACCATATATTTT
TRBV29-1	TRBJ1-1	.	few	CSVPRSGEAFF	TGCAGCGTTCCGAGGTCGGGTGAAGCTTTCTTT
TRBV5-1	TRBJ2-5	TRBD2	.	CASSFSAGGTQETQYF	TGCGCCAGCAGCTTCTCGGCGGGGGGTACACAAGAGACCCAGTACTTC
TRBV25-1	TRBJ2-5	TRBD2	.	CASSEFGGGPETQYF	TGTGCCAGCAGTGAATTCGGGGGGGGGCCGGAGACCCAGTACTTC
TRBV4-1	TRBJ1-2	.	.	CASSLTSGGSEGYTF	TGCGCCAGCAGCCTTACCTCCGGGGGTTCTGAAGGCTACACCTTC
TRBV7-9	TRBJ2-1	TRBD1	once	CASGTGWGNEQFF	TGTGCCAGTGGGACAGGTTGGGGCAATGAGCAGTTCTTC
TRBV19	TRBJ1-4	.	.	CASSTQIDEKLFF	TGTGCCAGTAGTACCCAGATCGATGAAAAACTGTTTTTT
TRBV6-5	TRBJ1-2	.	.	CASGEARSSYGYTF	TGTGCCAGCGGGGAGGCACGTTCGAGCTATGGCTACACCTTC
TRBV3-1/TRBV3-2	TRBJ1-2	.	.	CASSQAGQGKGYTF	TGTGCCAGCAGCCAAGCTGGTCAGGGTAAGGGCTACACCTTC
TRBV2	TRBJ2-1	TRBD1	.	CASSDGQGGDEQFF	TGTGCCAGCAGTGATGGACAGGGGGGAGATGAGCAGTTCTTC